The clone carrying this T cell receptor (beta chain) was counted once. The antigen remains unidentified. This CDR3 has 12 residues. Per the germline V gene, CDR1 is MNHEY and CDR2 is SVGAGI. Deletions cut 4 bases from V and 10 bases from J, with 11 bases between. Every TCR beta cDNA library bore unique molecular identifiers. Input populations of about 0.85 to 11 million T cells gave rise to 500,000 to 600,000 cDNA molecules. One entry per CDR3 protein, called by TCRdb with MiXCR from the PCR reads. This table holds approximately 360,000 distinct CDR3 sequences, roughly 38% found once. This record comes from a study of post-analysis software for immune sequencing data. Study overall: Clinical courses comprised relapsing-remitting, secondary progressive and progressive-relapsing multiple sclerosis.

Study-wide results and caveats: Batch-matched samples strongly co-clustered by F measure. Diversity measured as normalized Chao1 was significantly lower in multiple sclerosis patients than in controls. TRBV5-6, TRBV5-1 and TRBV20-1 were among roughly five TRBV segments more frequent in patients than controls.

Sample: blood. This TCR came from a girl aged 10 to 17 with multiple sclerosis. V usage is TRBV6-5 and J usage is TRBJ1-5, with a tentative D call TRBD1 (6 bases). The CDR3 DNA reads TGTGCCAGCAGTTCCGGACAGAGCCCCCAGCATTTT. It codes for CASSSGQSPQHF.